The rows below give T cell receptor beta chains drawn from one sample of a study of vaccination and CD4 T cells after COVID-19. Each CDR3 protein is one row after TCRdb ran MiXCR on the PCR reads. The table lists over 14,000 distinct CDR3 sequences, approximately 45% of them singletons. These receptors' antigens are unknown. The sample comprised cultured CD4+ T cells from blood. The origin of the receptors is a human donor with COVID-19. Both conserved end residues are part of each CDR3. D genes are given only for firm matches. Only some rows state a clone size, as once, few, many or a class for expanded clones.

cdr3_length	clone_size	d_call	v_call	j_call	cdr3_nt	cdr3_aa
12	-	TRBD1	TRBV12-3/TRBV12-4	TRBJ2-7	TGTGCCAGCAGCAGGACAGGGGAAGAGCAGTACTTC	CASSRTGEEQYF
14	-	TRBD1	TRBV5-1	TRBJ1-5	TGCGCCAGCAGCCTAACAGGGGATAGTCAGCCCCAGCATTTT	CASSLTGDSQPQHF
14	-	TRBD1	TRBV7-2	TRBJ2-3	TGTGCCAGCAGCTTACGACAGGGAAAAGGTACGCAGTATTTT	CASSLRQGKGTQYF
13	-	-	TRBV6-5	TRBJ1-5	TGTGCCAGCAGTTACATCGGTGGGCAGCCCCAGCATTTT	CASSYIGGQPQHF
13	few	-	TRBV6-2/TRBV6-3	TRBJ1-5	TGTGCCAGCAGTTACACGGTGTATCAGCCCCAGCATTTT	CASSYTVYQPQHF
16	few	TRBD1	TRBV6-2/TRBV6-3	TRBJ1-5	TGTGCCAGCAGTTCGAAGGGGGCGATGAGCAATCAGCCCCAGCATTTT	CASSSKGAMSNQPQHF
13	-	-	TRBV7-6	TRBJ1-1	TGTGCCAGCAGCTCCCAAGAGAACACTGAAGCTTTCTTT	CASSSQENTEAFF
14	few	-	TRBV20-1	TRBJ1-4	TGCAGTGCGGCCAAGGTTACGGGGGGTGAAAAACTGTTTTTT	CSAAKVTGGEKLFF
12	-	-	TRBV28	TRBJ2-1	TGTGCCAGCAGTGTCCTCTCGGGTGAGCAGTTCTTC	CASSVLSGEQFF
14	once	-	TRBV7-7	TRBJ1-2	TGTGCTAGCAGCAAGGAGGAAGCTAACTATGGCTACACCTTC	CASSKEEANYGYTF
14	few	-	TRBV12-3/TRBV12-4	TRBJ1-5	TGTGCCAGCATGGGGGGTTATAGCAATCAGCCCCAGCATTTT	CASMGGYSNQPQHF
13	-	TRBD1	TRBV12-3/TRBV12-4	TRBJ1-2	TGTGCCAGCAGTCGAGGGACAGGGGGGGTCCACACCTTC	CASSRGTGGVHTF
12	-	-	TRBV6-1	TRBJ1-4	TGTGCCACGGAGACAACTAATGAAAAACTGTTTTTT	CATETTNEKLFF
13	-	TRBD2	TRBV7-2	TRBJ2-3	TGTGCCAGCAGCCTGGGACTAGCGGGGGGATTGTATTTT	CASSLGLAGGLYF
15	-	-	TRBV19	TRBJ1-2	TGTGCCAGTAGTCCGGCGGACGGTGGAAAAGGGGGCTACACCTTC	CASSPADGGKGGYTF
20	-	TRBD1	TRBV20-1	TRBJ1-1	TGCAGTGCTAGAGTGAAAGGGGGCCTGGGCAGCTCCGGGCGGAACACTGAAGCTTTCTTT	CSARVKGGLGSSGRNTEAFF
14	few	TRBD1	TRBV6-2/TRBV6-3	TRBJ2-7	TGTGCCAGCAGTCAGACAGGGGGTCTTTACGAGCAGTACTTC	CASSQTGGLYEQYF
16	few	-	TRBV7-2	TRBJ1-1	TGTGCCAGCAGGTCTCGTCCGACAGCGGGAGGCACTGAAGCTTTCTTT	CASRSRPTAGGTEAFF
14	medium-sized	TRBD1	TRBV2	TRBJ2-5	TGTGCCAGCAGTGAAGCGGACAGGGAAGAGACCCAGTACTTC	CASSEADREETQYF
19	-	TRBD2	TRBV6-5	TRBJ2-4	TGTGCCAGCAGTTACGCCGCCCCTAGCGGGATATCAGCCAAAAACATTCAGTACTTC	CASSYAAPSGISAKNIQYF
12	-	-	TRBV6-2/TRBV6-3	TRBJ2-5	-	CASSFASGTEYF
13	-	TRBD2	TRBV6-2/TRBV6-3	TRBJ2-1	TGTGCCAGCAATAGCGGGGGCTACAATGAGCAGTTCTTC	CASNSGGYNEQFF
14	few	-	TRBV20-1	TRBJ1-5	TGCAGTGCTAGAGGGGGGGGCGCGGGTCAGCCCCAGCATTTT	CSARGGGAGQPQHF
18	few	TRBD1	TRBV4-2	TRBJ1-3	TGTGCCAGCAGCCTGGAAGTAAGACAGGGAGGACCTGGAAACACCATATATTTT	CASSLEVRQGGPGNTIYF
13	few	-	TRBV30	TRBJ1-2	TGTGCCTGGAGTGTTTTCGCCGCCTCTGGCTACACCTTC	CAWSVFAASGYTF